The sequence of this T cell receptor (beta chain) was determined in a study of T cell responses to AZD1222 COVID-19 vaccine. The assay was immunoSEQ multiplex PCR, and TCRdb's table has in-frame clones only and misses some. Here the sample spans approximately 130,000 clones, more than 85% being singletons. From germline, CDR1 is LGHDT and CDR2 YNNKEL (reference sequence). The CDR3 loop spans 14 amino acids. V lost 1 base and J 4 bases, leaving 9 bases between the germline ends. Specimen: peripheral blood, collected on day 0 of AZD1222 vaccination. The TCR sequence derives from an adult in good health. The gene calls are TRBV3-1 (or the pseudogene TRBV3-2) and TRBJ2-3, with D tentatively TRBD2 (6 bases). CDR3 bases: TGTGCCAGCAGCCAAGTTGGGGAGGCAGATACGCAGTATTTT. Its protein is CASSQVGEADTQYF.